This TCR beta chain was observed in a study of T cell clonotyping in hematopoietic cell transplantation. Study summary: Recipients' pretransplant samples followed cytoreduction. Notes on the study in general: Few recipient clonotypes overlapped donors; over 97% were de novo at given depth. Higher Inverse Simpson Index values in graft donor and pretransplant recipient predicted broader posttransplant TCR diversity.

Generated by immunoSEQ multiplex PCR, the TCRdb table keeps only in-frame clones and is missing some. The table lists about 45,000 clones, roughly 80% of them singletons. This clone has a handful of counts. Its antigen is still unknown. Specified time point: recipient sample about 28 days before transplant, after cytoreduction. Blood collection times were about day -28 and days 30, 100, 180 posttransplant. This CDR3 is built from 14 residues. Per the germline V gene, CDR1 is MNHEY and CDR2 is SVGAGI. The V end lost 2 bases, the J end lost 5 bases, and 10 bases lay between the germline ends. The sequenced sample was peripheral blood mononuclear cells, obtained before stem cell transplant. The chain employs TRBV6-5 and TRBJ1-5; perhaps TRBD1 as D (6 bases). The clonotype comes from a man in his 60s with myelodysplastic syndrome. Some clones in this sample may be carry-over from other donors' samples. CDR3 DNA: TGTGCCAGCAGTTACAGGGACAAGGATCAGCCCCAGCATTTT. Translating it yields CASSYRDKDQPQHF.